The entry below describes one TCR beta chain. This entry is derived from a study of blood T cells in healthy people across ages. Combining a sample-barcoded 5' primer with a J-beta primer mix, a second PCR ran for roughly 7 to 11 cycles. MiXCR, run by TCRdb on the 5' RACE reads, gives a single entry per CDR3 protein. The profile shows roughly 800,000 distinct CDR3 sequences, more than 25% of them singletons. J was trimmed by 5 bases and V by 5 bases; bases with no gene match: 8. Germline loops: CDR1 DFQATT, CDR2 SNEGSKA (reference sequence). The CDR3 consists of 13 residues. The same sample was also studied in work on T cells of mothers and their children. This second study says: Thymic selection molds TCR recombination products alike in related and unrelated pairs.

This TCR derives from a boy younger than 18 in good health. The sequenced sample was blood. The genes are TRBV20-1 and TRBJ2-5; 7 bases fit TRBD2. The CDR3 coding sequence is TGCAGTGCTGCCCCGGGACTACGCGAGACCCAGTACTTC. Encoded protein: CSAAPGLRETQYF.